What follows are 14 T cell receptor beta chains derived from one specimen sequenced in a study of blood T cell repertoires in COVID-19 (dated by TCRdb to about 2020). The method behind the library was the immunoSEQ multiplex PCR assay. TCRdb obtained this table from immuneACCESS and retained in-frame rearrangements with V and J assigned. These tables miss some clones; where compared with another copy, unresolved V genes account for less than half of the shortfall, and the remainder is unexplained. A total of just over 300,000 clones appear in this sample, around 91% of them only once. Approximately 4% of the sample is held by the ten biggest clonotypes. Input material: PBMCs or T cells enriched from blood (not recorded which). These receptors came from a woman aged 18-29 years with acute COVID-19.

The chain recombines TRBV2 with TRBJ1-3; 10 bases fit TRBD1. The V gene's germline CDR1 is SNHLY and CDR2 FYNNEI. J gave up 3 bases and V 2 bases, and 1 base lay outside the gene matches. This CDR3 comprises 15 residues. CDR3 in amino acids: CASSEWDRGGNTIYF. The CDR3 DNA reads as TGTGCCAGCAGTGAATGGGACAGGGGTGGAAACACCATATATTTT.

The chain recombines TRBV19 with TRBJ1-2; 9 bases are shared with TRBD1. With 5 bases clipped from V and 8 bases from J, the junction kept 9 bases outside the gene matches. CDR1 is LNHDA, CDR2 SQIVND, per germline (reference sequence). The CDR3 extends over 14 amino acids. CDR3 region: CASSVGQDRGGYTF. The DNA for the CDR3 is TGTGCCAGTAGTGTGGGACAGGACAGGGGCGGCTACACCTTC.

This chain links TRBV9 with TRBJ1-2; D ambiguous. Germline loops: CDR1 SGDLS, CDR2 YYNGEE. Trimming shortened V by 3 bases and J by 6 bases, and 12 bases separated the two germline ends. This CDR3 is 13 amino acids long. CDR3 region: CASSATVPDGYTF. CDR3 DNA: TGTGCCAGCAGCGCCACGGTACCGGATGGCTACACCTTC. Based on the CDR3 plus reference TRBV9 and TRBJ1-2, the full variable domain is DSGVTQTPKHLITATGQRVTLRCSPRSGDLSVYWYQQSLDQGLQFLIQYYNGEERAKGNILERFSAQQFPDLHSELNLSSLELGDSALYFCASSATVPDGYTFGSGTRLTVV.

The count of this clone is one. The chain uses TRBV9 and TRBJ2-2; 9 nucleotides line up with TRBD2. The CDR3 has 19 amino acids. Losses at the gene ends were 4 bases for V and 0 bases for J; bases not matched to a gene: 13. Germline V gives CDR1 SGDLS, CDR2 YYNGEE. Here the CDR3 DNA reads TGTGCCAGCAGCTATACCCGGCGGGAGGGAATTTCGAACACCGGGGAGCTGTTTTTT. It translates to CASSYTRREGISNTGELFF.

The genes are TRBV29-1 and TRBJ1-2, with a tentative D call TRBD1 (6 bases). Germline CDR1 SQVTM, CDR2 ANQGSEA. Trimming cost V 6 bases and J 6 bases, with 14 bases left between them. This CDR3 spans 12 amino acids. CDR3 sequence reads: CSVDRQGHGYTF. CDR3 nucleotide sequence: TGCAGCGTCGACAGGCAGGGTCATGGCTACACCTTC.

The V call is TRBV28, the J call TRBJ1-2; no reliable D call. The CDR3 is made up of 15 amino acids. The germline V gene has CDR1 MDHEN and CDR2 SYDVKM. Trimming removed 3 bases at V and 8 bases at J, with 19 bases between. The CDR3 spells CASSLPGIQSKGYTF. As DNA, the CDR3 is TGTGCCAGCAGTTTGCCGGGGATACAGTCAAAAGGCTACACCTTC.

This clone was seen a single time. This chain uses TRBV24-1 with TRBJ2-7; a weak D match, TRBD2 (6 bases). The V end lost 4 bases, the J end lost 3 bases, and 15 bases lay between the germline ends. The CDR3 sequence is 15 residues long. The germline V gene has CDR1 KGHDR and CDR2 SFDVKD. The CDR3 here is CATSEGSGLNYEQYF. The CDR3 DNA follows: TGTGCCACCAGTGAGGGTAGCGGTCTCAACTACGAGCAGTACTTC.

V is TRBV28 and J is TRBJ2-7; D might be TRBD2 (6 bases). This CDR3 is 15 amino acids long. Germline-derived CDR1 and CDR2 are MDHEN and SYDVKM. Trimming left V 6 bases short and J 4 bases short, with 19 bases between. The CDR3 DNA reads TGTGCCAGCAGCCACTTTTTGGGAGGTGGTTACGAGCAGTACTTC. It is translated as CASSHFLGGGYEQYF.

The J gene is TRBJ1-5, the V gene TRBV28, with no clear D. This CDR3 has 14 amino acids. Germline V CDR1 and CDR2: MDHEN, SYDVKM. Trimming left V 2 bases short and J 5 bases short, with 10 bases between. Written as DNA, the CDR3 is TGTGCCAGCAGTTTAGAGACACGACATCAGCCCCAGCATTTT. Amino acids: CASSLETRHQPQHF.

The gene calls are TRBV19 and TRBJ1-1; 7 bases line up with TRBD1. The germline gives CDR1 LNHDA, CDR2 SQIVND (reference sequence). This CDR3 comprises 17 residues. The J segment lost 0 bases and the V segment lost 3 bases, leaving 10 bases of the junction unmatched. The CDR3 reads CASSMRGQPWLNTEAFF. DNA of the CDR3: TGTGCCAGTAGTATGAGGGGACAGCCCTGGCTGAACACTGAAGCTTTCTTT.

The chain links TRBV5-1 to TRBJ2-1, with D perhaps given as TRBD1 or TRBD2 (5 bases each). There are 12 residues in the CDR3. Germline V gene lookup returns CDR1 SGHRS and CDR2 YFSETQ. Trimming cost V 7 bases and J 10 bases, with 15 bases left between them. As DNA, the CDR3 is TGCGCCAGCCGCCTGGGGGAGCGCGAGCAGTTCTTC. It specifies CASRLGEREQFF.

This chain connects TRBV3-1 (or the pseudogene TRBV3-2) to TRBJ2-5, with 8 positions matching TRBD2. The CDR3 runs to 15 residues. Germline-derived CDR1 and CDR2 are LGHDT and YNNKEL (reference sequence). The trim removed 4 bases at V and 5 bases at J, leaving 9 bases unmatched. CDR3: CASSPLSGSGETQYF. CDR3 coding DNA: TGTGCCAGCAGCCCCTTAAGCGGGAGCGGGGAGACCCAGTACTTC.

V gene TRBV18 combines with J gene TRBJ1-5; 10 bases match TRBD1. The CDR3 loop spans 18 amino acids. Germline loops: CDR1 KGHSH, CDR2 LQKENI. Trimming took 3 bases from V and 0 from J; bases not matched to a gene: 8. The CDR3 sequence: CASSPRDRGGNSNQPQHF. Here the CDR3 DNA reads TGTGCCAGCTCACCTAGGGACAGGGGAGGGAATAGCAATCAGCCCCAGCATTTT.

The chain joins TRBV28 to TRBJ1-2; no definite D call. This CDR3 has 14 amino acids. V shed 3 bases and J shed 4 bases, with 12 bases lying between them. Germline V gene data show CDR1 as MDHEN and CDR2 as SYDVKM. The CDR3 spells CASSFNGYSYGYTF. The CDR3, as DNA: TGTGCCAGCAGTTTTAACGGGTACTCCTATGGCTACACCTTC.